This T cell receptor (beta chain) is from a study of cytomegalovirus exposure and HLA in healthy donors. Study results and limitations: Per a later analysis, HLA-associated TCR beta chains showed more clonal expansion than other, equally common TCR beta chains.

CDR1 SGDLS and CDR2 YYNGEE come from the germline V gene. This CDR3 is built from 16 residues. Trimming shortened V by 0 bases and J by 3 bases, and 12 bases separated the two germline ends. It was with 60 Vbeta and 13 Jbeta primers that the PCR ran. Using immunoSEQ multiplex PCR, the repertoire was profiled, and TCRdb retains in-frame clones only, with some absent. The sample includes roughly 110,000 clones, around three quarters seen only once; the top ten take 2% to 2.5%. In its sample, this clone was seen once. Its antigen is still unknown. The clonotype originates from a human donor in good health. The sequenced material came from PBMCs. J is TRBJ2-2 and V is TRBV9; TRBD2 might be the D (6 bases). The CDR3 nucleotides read TGTGCCAGCAGCGTAGGGGCAGGACTATACACCGGGGAGCTGTTTTTT. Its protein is CASSVGAGLYTGELFF.